This T cell receptor beta chain originates from a study of blood T cell repertoires in COVID-19. Study overall: The analysed material was cDNA or gDNA that came from T cells, B-cell-depleted T cells, or PBMCs.

Sequenced by immunoSEQ multiplex PCR; TCRdb stores in-frame clones only, minus some. The sample yields nearly 250,000 clones, 85% to 90% seen once. Participants classified as exposed had met a COVID-19 case within 2 weeks before study entry. The CDR3 is 18 amino acids. Germline trimming cut 5 bases from V and 4 bases from J; bases unmatched to any gene: 14. Germline CDR1 MDHEN, CDR2 SYDVKM. The chain carries TRBV28 and TRBJ2-1, with TRBD2 matching over 10 bases. The receptor comes from a man aged 50 or older who had been exposed to COVID-19. The sample taken for sequencing was PBMCs or T cells enriched from blood (not recorded which). The CDR3: CASSPTIPSGSWYNEQFF. The CDR3 nucleotides are TGTGCCAGCAGTCCTACAATCCCTAGCGGGAGTTGGTACAATGAGCAGTTCTTC.